This TCR beta chain was sequenced during a study of blood T cell repertoires in COVID-19. V shed 6 bases and J shed 0 bases, with 12 bases lying between them. The V gene's germline CDR1 is LGHDT and CDR2 YNNKEL (reference sequence). CDR3 length equals 15 residues. In the original processing: Reference gene primer amplification in the assay estimated nucleated cell counts. Sequencing was performed with immunoSEQ multiplex PCR; in TCRdb, only in-frame clones are kept and a portion is missing. D and trimming come from the DNA, and the V and J calls and clone size come from that table. In the table there are approximately 92,000 clones, around 72% of which are singletons.

This clonotype was sampled from a woman aged 60-70 years in a cohort sampled during active or convalescent COVID-19. The source material was peripheral blood. J is TRBJ1-3 and V is TRBV3-1 (or the pseudogene TRBV3-2); TRBD1 might be the D (6 bases). The CDR3 coding sequence is TGTGCCAGCAGACAGGGAGATGTCTCTGGAAACACCATATATTTT. Translated, it gives CASRQGDVSGNTIYF.